The clone carrying this TCR beta chain was seen a few times. The target antigen is unknown. Stated treatment: roughly 11-day PBMC culture with coronavirus spike peptide pools or control peptides (ViraFEST assay). Via ViraFEST, peptide pools expanded antigen-specific T cells before TCR sequencing. This sample is part of a study of vaccination and CD4 T cells after COVID-19. The wider study: Convalescent persons amounted to six males plus four females, two of whom were Hispanic.

With the Oncomine TCR Beta short-read assay, DNA from cultured CD4+ T cells was sequenced. Once CD4+ T cells had been cultured, genomic DNA was extracted from them. TCRdb ran MiXCR on the PCR reads and lists one entry per CDR3 protein. The data contain some 13,000 distinct CDR3 sequences, less than 50% of them singletons. The CDR3 is made up of 15 amino acids. CDR1 KGHSH and CDR2 LQKENI come from the germline V gene. The ends were cut back, 6 bases at V and 1 base at J, with 13 bases in the middle. The rearrangement uses TRBV18 and TRBJ2-1; possibly TRBD2 for D (5 bases). Sequenced sample: CD4+ T cells from blood, cultured in vitro. The clonotype was recovered from a human donor who had recovered from COVID-19. This CDR3 reads CASSPGSRSYNEQFF. The CDR3 DNA reads TGTGCCAGCTCTCCGGGGAGTAGATCCTACAATGAGCAGTTCTTC.